This TCR beta chain came from a study of blood T cell repertoires in COVID-19. This CDR3 has 18 amino acids. Clones were read by immunoSEQ multiplex PCR, and TCRdb kept only the in-frame ones, dropping some. The sample lists 150,000 to 200,000 clones, approximately 87% seen once, with 6.5% to 8.5% in the top ten. The sample comprised PBMCs or T cells enriched from blood (not recorded which). The TCR was taken from a woman between 50 and 59 years old who had recovered from COVID-19. The V gene is TRBV21-1, the J gene TRBJ2-7; whether TRBD1, the table's D call, matches the DNA was not checked. TRBV21-1 is an annotated pseudogene. CDR3 nucleotide sequence: TGTGCCAGCAGCAAAGATTCTGGACAGGGGAAGGGGGGCTACGAGCAGTACTTC. Translation: CASSKDSGQGKGGYEQYF.